This TCR beta chain was recorded in a study of blood T cell repertoires in COVID-19. Study overall: In each case, the material was cDNA or gDNA derived from T cells, B-cell-depleted T cells, or PBMCs.

As originally analysed: Researchers report that nucleated cell counts were estimated from reference gene primer amplification. The protocol was immunoSEQ multiplex PCR, while the TCRdb copy is restricted to in-frame clones and leaves out a portion. V, J and clone size derive from that table, while D and trimming were established from the DNA sequence. The data show around 250,000 clones, about 87% seen once. The germline V gene has CDR1 SGHRS and CDR2 YFSETQ. With V trimmed by 3 bases and J by 4 bases, 6 bases remained unmatched. CDR3 length: 14 amino acids. Of note for this clone: Other DNA sequences from this sample encode an identical CDR3 as well.

The J gene is TRBJ1-2, the V gene TRBV5-1; 7 bases map to TRBD1. Sequencing was carried out using peripheral blood. The clonotype was recovered from a woman between 70 and 85 years old with active or convalescent COVID-19. CDR3 amino acids: CASSSEGAGYGYTF. In nucleotides, the CDR3 is TGCGCCAGCAGCTCCGAGGGGGCCGGCTATGGCTACACCTTC.